This TCR beta chain appears in the sequencing data of a study of blood T cells in healthy people across ages. General study points: Strong correlation linked observed beta diversity and percent naive T cells. A roughly linear fall in TCR beta diversity per million T cells was seen with increasing age. PBMCs went unsorted, and a conclusive naive versus antigen-experienced comparison was therefore prevented.

This clonotype has a handful of counts. No antigen is known for it. Its ends do not fully match the called genes, so a read error is possible. Together with a sample-barcoded 5' primer, a J-beta primer mix was included in a second PCR lasting about 7 to 11 cycles. One entry per CDR3 protein results from TCRdb running MiXCR on the 5' RACE reads. The profile covers nearly 1 million distinct CDR3 sequences, with 51% appearing a single time and about a fifth taken by the ten largest. This CDR3 is 13 amino acids long. The total RNA that was extracted per sample amounted to at least 5.5 micrograms. The gene calls are TRBV12-3 or TRBV12-4 and TRBJ2-5, with a possible D match to TRBD1 (6 bases). The J call may be wrong; the DNA end is better matched by TRBJ2-7. The sequence was collected from a woman aged 60-75 years in good health. Sequencing was performed on blood. The CDR3 reads CASTLQGGYEQYF. In DNA, the CDR3 is TGTGCCAGCACTTTACAGGGTGGGTACGAGCAGTACTTC.